The 10 T cell receptor beta chains below all came from one sample that was sequenced in a study of T-cell memory formation after mild COVID-19. TCRdb re-derived calls from the 5' RACE reads in MiXCR, one entry per CDR3 protein. The sample contains approximately 250,000 distinct CDR3 sequences, approximately 15% of which appear only once. Sequenced material: PBMCs or a T cell subset sorted from them (not recorded which). The receptors were gathered from a young man who had mild COVID-19 (a few samples of this study predate the infection). Cell type and time point are not known.

The chain joins TRBV2 to TRBJ2-2; D remains ambiguous. Germline V gives CDR1 SNHLY, CDR2 FYNNEI. Trimming cost V 7 bases and J 1 base, with 7 bases left between them. The CDR3 length is 13 residues. CDR3 nucleotides: TGTGCCAGCACCGTGGGGAACACCGGGGAGCTGTTTTTT. The encoded protein is CASTVGNTGELFF.

This rearrangement joins TRBV7-2 to TRBJ1-5; possible D gene TRBD1, 5 bases. V lost 8 bases and J 0 bases, leaving 11 bases between the germline ends. This CDR3 comprises 14 residues. CDR1 and CDR2 from the germline V gene are SGHTA and FQGNSA. CDR3 loop: CASRGGDSNQPQHF. The CDR3 DNA is TGTGCCAGCCGGGGCGGTGATAGCAATCAGCCCCAGCATTTT.

The table lists this clonotype with many counts. The genes are TRBV4-1 and TRBJ2-3; tentatively, D is TRBD2 (6 bases). In germline, CDR1 is MGHRA, CDR2 YSYEKL. The CDR3 is 17 amino acids. Trimming cost V 0 bases and J 2 bases, with 15 bases left between them. CDR3: CASSQDLVAGITDTQYF. The CDR3 coding sequence is TGCGCCAGCAGCCAAGATCTTGTTGCGGGGATCACAGATACGCAGTATTTT.

V gene TRBV7-8 combines with J gene TRBJ2-1, with D maybe TRBD2 (6 bases). Germline CDR1 SGHVS, CDR2 FQNEAQ. V was cut by 1 base and J by 4 bases, with 14 bases left in between. The CDR3 is made up of 16 amino acids. The CDR3 sequence is CASSLVRMGLYNEQFF. The CDR3 DNA reads as TGTGCCAGCAGCTTAGTGAGAATGGGACTTTACAATGAGCAGTTCTTC.

The J gene is TRBJ2-1, the V gene TRBV20-1; 12 bases match TRBD2. This CDR3 has 15 amino acids. Germline V gives CDR1 DFQATT, CDR2 SNEGSKA (reference sequence). Trimming removed 4 bases from V and 7 bases from J; junction bases left unmatched: 8. This CDR3 is CSANPASGGDNEQFF. The CDR3 nucleotides are TGCAGTGCTAACCCGGCTAGCGGGGGGGATAATGAGCAGTTCTTC.

This clonotype came up many times. The V gene is TRBV27, the J gene TRBJ2-7; TRBD1 aligns across 8 bases. J was trimmed by 3 bases and V by 5 bases; bases with no gene match: 6. Germline values: CDR1 MNHEY, CDR2 SMNVEV (reference sequence). The CDR3 is 14 residues long. The CDR3 loop is CASSPRTGYYEQYF. CDR3 DNA sequence: TGTGCCAGCAGTCCGAGGACAGGGTACTACGAGCAGTACTTC.

CDR3 bases: TGTGCCAGCAGCGGCCGGGACAGGCCCGTCGAGTCCCTCCACTTT. Encoded protein: CASSGRDRPVESLHF. This chain joins TRBV9 and TRBJ1-6, with 8 positions matching TRBD1. The CDR3 contains 15 residues. V shed 3 bases and J 14 bases; nucleotides not matched to a gene: 13. The germline V gene encodes CDR1 SGDLS and CDR2 YYNGEE.

The rearrangement joins TRBV7-9 to TRBJ2-2; 8 nucleotides match TRBD2. The trim removed 8 bases at V and 0 bases at J, leaving 2 bases unmatched. The germline V gene has CDR1 SEHNR and CDR2 FQNEAQ (reference sequence). This CDR3 contains 14 residues. The CDR3 nucleotides read TGTGCCAGCGCGGGGGGCGCGAACACCGGGGAGCTGTTTTTT. This encodes CASAGGANTGELFF.

V is TRBV6-6 and J is TRBJ1-4, with a tentative D call TRBD1 (5 bases). V was pared by 2 bases and J by 0 bases, with 10 bases between. Germline-derived CDR1 and CDR2 are MNHNY and SVGAGI (reference sequence). CDR3 length: 16 residues. The DNA for the CDR3 is TGTGCCAGCAGTTACGAACAGGCTGCAACTAATGAAAAACTGTTTTTT. This codes for CASSYEQAATNEKLFF.

This clonotype was observed a handful of times. The chain uses TRBV7-3 and TRBJ2-1, with 10 bases matching TRBD2. Germline CDR1 reads SGHTA; CDR2 reads FQGTGA. Unmatched junction bases numbered 8, after V lost 5 bases and J lost 10 bases. The CDR3 covers 14 residues. CDR3 DNA: TGTGCCAGCAGCCTCCGTGGTAGCGGGGGGGAGCAGTTCTTC. Its protein product is CASSLRGSGGEQFF.